Sequencing of this TCR beta chain was carried out in a study of shared clonotypes between healthy human individuals. Study conclusions and caveats: Generation probabilities were higher for clonotypes shared across all four sorted-subset donors than for unshared ones.

All donors were healthy HIV-negative adults lacking recent acute infections or vaccinations. Notes on this clone: Its antigen is not known.

The germline CDR1 and CDR2 sequences are SEHNR and FQNEAQ (reference sequence). The CDR3 loop spans 16 amino acids. The V and J ends lost 5 bases and 2 bases, in that order; junction bases with no gene match: 11. The method was immunoSEQ multiplex PCR; TCRdb's version includes in-frame clones alone and lacks a portion of them. The sample carries approximately 720,000 clones, around 72% recorded once. This clonotype was obtained from a woman in her 30s in good health. Sequencing was carried out using memory CD4+ T cells sorted from blood. Subset: CD45RA-negative fraction. The chain joins TRBV7-9 to TRBJ1-1, with 7 bases identical to TRBD1. CDR3 bases: TGTGCCAGCAGCACCATGGCTAGACAGGGAAACACTGAAGCTTTCTTT. It translates to CASSTMARQGNTEAFF.